This T cell receptor (beta chain) is drawn from a study of a mutant IDH1 vaccine in newly diagnosed glioma (dated by TCRdb to the early 2020s). In the study overall: Of the 25 to 35 treated patients, roughly 60% were male and roughly 38% were female, and a mean age of about 37 years was recorded. Prior to enrollment, patients had been given standard therapy consisting of radiotherapy alone, temozolomide alone, or radiochemotherapy with temozolomide, with the combination given to most patients. Peripheral blood was collected at six visits: V03 (baseline), V05, V07, V10, V12 and V13. Longitudinal TCRB deep sequencing was performed for roughly 25 treated patients wherever samples were available for exploratory analyses. Study-level results and caveats: Immune responses induced by the vaccine were seen in around 93% of patients across multiple MHC alleles. Selection of PBMC samples for TCRB deep sequencing was based on availability. The authors noted that analyses of patient blood samples could not be reproduced because of sample limitations. Pseudoprogression seemed to be unrelated to changes in the top peripheral T cell clonotypes found by TCRB sequencing.

The library was prepared using the immunoSEQ multiplex PCR assay. Rearranged TCR beta chain sequences were amplified with the hsTCRB Kit following the manufacturer's protocol. TCRB libraries were sequenced on an Illumina MiSeq. Regarding the original processing steps: The proprietary platform of the kit vendor was used for demultiplexing, trimming and gene mapping. The source is immuneACCESS, and TCRdb retained only in-frame sequences with V and J called. Part of the clones is not carried over; for the studies checked, unresolved V genes explain less than half of this, and the remainder is unexplained. V and J calls plus clone size are reproduced from that table; the DNA served to infer D and trimming. The sample table records 99,000 or so clones; over 85% of these occur just once. Roughly 0.6% of the sample is taken by the ten largest. Per the publication, the time point label means: baseline, week 1 (first vaccination visit). The sample's treatment or condition label is to be understood as: pre-vaccination baseline after standard-of-care therapy. Newly diagnosed WHO grade 3 or 4 IDH1-mutant astrocytomas showing loss of nuclear ATRX were present in the donors. The samples were drawn from NOA16, a multicentre, single-arm, open-label phase I trial in Germany that tested a mutant IDH1 peptide vaccine in humans for the first time. Visit V03 blood draws served as the baseline sample for immunogenicity testing. Genomic DNA for TCRB sequencing was extracted from EDTA blood using the DNeasy Blood and Tissue Kit.

As to this clone: It has no known antigen specificity. Base qualities are missing; no much larger clone stands one base away.

CDR1 and CDR2 are drawn from the germline V gene: SGHRS, YFSETQ. There are 14 amino acids in the CDR3, from cysteine to phenylalanine inclusive. Only CDR3 DNA remains: 42 bases, in frame from the first base. The junction carries 9 bases between V and J, which are trimmed by 0 bases and 2 bases respectively. Sequencing was performed on PBMCs, taken from a glioma patient treated with radiotherapy, temozolomide or both. The rearrangement joined TRBV5-1 to TRBJ2-7; the D gene remains uncertain. The sequence was obtained from a woman aged 50 to 60 with glioma. This receptor has the CDR3 CASSLVAGPYEQYF. At the DNA level, the sequence is TGCGCCAGCAGCTTGGTGGCAGGTCCCTACGAGCAGTACTTC. Full variable domain (CDR3 extended with the reference TRBV5-1 and TRBJ2-7 proteins): KAGVTQTPRYLIKTRGQQVTLSCSPISGHRSVSWYQQTPGQGLQFLFEYFSETQRNKGNFPGRFSGRQFSNSRSEMNVSTLELGDSALYLCASSLVAGPYEQYFGPGTRLTVT.